This T cell receptor beta chain was recovered during a study of regulatory T cells in long-lasting Graves disease. Study in general: For a period under 3 months, newly diagnosed Graves' patients had taken antithyroid drugs. Overall study results and limits: Lower TCR diversity characterized persistent Graves' patients relative to newly diagnosed patients.

Germline lookup yields CDR1 MNHEY and CDR2 SVGAGI. The CDR3 runs 15 residues. The V and J ends lost 2 bases and 2 bases, in that order; junction bases with no gene match: 4. This clonotype came up a few times. The antigen remains undetermined. Arm-PCR of CDR3 regions and iRepertoire HTBI primers were used to build TCR beta libraries. TCRdb reprocessed the multiplex PCR reads via MiXCR and lists one record per CDR3 protein. The sample has roughly 220,000 distinct CDR3 sequences; around 18% are singletons. As to time point: newly diagnosed GD, antithyroid drugs for less than 3 months. Scientists built the TCR library using RNA that was extracted from PBMCs.

This rearrangement joins TRBV6-5 to TRBJ2-7; 9 bases match TRBD2. This specimen was peripheral blood mononuclear cells (PBMCs), taken at new diagnosis, from a patient treated with antithyroid drugs. The receptor was derived from a female donor with Graves disease. CDR3 nucleotide sequence: TGTGCCAGCAGTTACGCACTAGCGGGTCCCTACGAGCAGTACTTC. Its protein product is CASSYALAGPYEQYF.